Below are 27 T cell receptor beta chains sequenced from a single sample in a study of blood T cell repertoires in COVID-19 (dated by TCRdb to the early 2020s). The receptor library was made with the immunoSEQ multiplex PCR assay. TCRdb re-hosts the immuneACCESS table, in-frame sequences only. Its copies lack some clones; in the studies checked, an unresolved V gene accounts for under half of them, and the cause for the rest is not known. Counted in this sample were 28,000 or so clones; about 90% of them appeared once. Of the sample, approximately 8% is held by the ten largest clones. Sequencing used peripheral blood. The receptors stem from a woman between 50 and 59 years old with active COVID-19.

The V call is TRBV23-1, the J call TRBJ2-5; 9 nucleotides align to TRBD2. TRBV23-1 is identified as an open reading frame with a role that is uncertain. With V trimmed by 6 bases and J by 5 bases, 7 bases remained unmatched. The CDR3 extends over 14 amino acids. The CDR3 nucleotides read TGCGCCAGCAGACAGGGACTAGCTCAGGAGACCCAGTACTTC. Translation gives CASRQGLAQETQYF.

The chain has TRBV19 and TRBJ2-3, with TRBD2 matching over 8 bases. There are 15 residues in the CDR3. Germline CDR1 LNHDA, CDR2 SQIVND (reference sequence). The trim removed 6 bases at V and 2 bases at J, leaving 7 bases unmatched. The CDR3 sequence: CASRSGSFPTDTQYF. The DNA of the CDR3 is TGTGCCAGTAGGAGCGGGAGTTTTCCCACAGATACGCAGTATTTT.

This rearrangement joins TRBV11-2 to TRBJ2-7, with 9 bases identical to TRBD2. Germline CDR1 reads SGHAT; CDR2 reads FQNNGV. V lost 5 bases, J lost 5 bases, and 10 bases stayed unmatched. The CDR3 sequence is 15 residues long. DNA of the CDR3: TGTGCCAGCAGCCGAAATAGCGGGAGAGGAAACGAGCAGTACTTC. This encodes CASSRNSGRGNEQYF.

The rearrangement joins TRBV5-1 to TRBJ2-5, with TRBD1 matching 8 bases. The junction had 7 bases not matched to a gene; V was cut back by 4 bases and J by 2 bases. Germline CDR1 SGHRS, CDR2 YFSETQ. The CDR3 runs 15 residues. CDR3 loop: CASSTGQGRQETQYF. DNA for the CDR3: TGCGCCAGCAGCACCGGACAGGGTCGTCAAGAGACCCAGTACTTC.

The genes are TRBV6-5 and TRBJ2-5; TRBD1 might be the D (6 bases). The CDR3 is 15 amino acids. Germline V gene data show CDR1 as MNHEY and CDR2 as SVGAGI. Trimming pared 2 bases from V and 1 base from J, leaving 11 bases between. DNA for the CDR3: TGTGCCAGCAGTTACCGACAGGCTTTCCAAGAGACCCAGTACTTC. It specifies CASSYRQAFQETQYF.

The chain uses TRBV10-1 and TRBJ2-7; 8 bases match TRBD2. Germline V gene data show CDR1 as WNHNN and CDR2 as SYGVQD (reference sequence). There are 14 residues in the CDR3. V trimming: 5 bases; J trimming: 5 bases; junction bases outside the gene matches: 8. The CDR3 DNA reads TGCGCCAGCAGTTTTGCCTCGGGGGGGGACGAGCAGTACTTC. This codes for CASSFASGGDEQYF.

The chain recombines TRBV19 with TRBJ2-2; D is possibly TRBD2 (6 bases). The V and J ends lost 3 bases and 2 bases respectively, with 10 bases between them. Per the germline V gene, CDR1 is LNHDA and CDR2 is SQIVND (reference sequence). The CDR3 sequence is 15 residues long. The CDR3 region is CASSIGGTNTGELFF. CDR3 DNA: TGTGCCAGTAGTATTGGCGGGACCAACACCGGGGAGCTGTTTTTT.

The chain employs TRBV29-1 and TRBJ2-3; TRBD1 matches at 11 bases. This CDR3 has 16 residues. Per the germline V gene, CDR1 is SQVTM and CDR2 is ANQGSEA. Trimming at V came to 0 bases and at J to 0 bases, leaving 2 bases not matched to a gene. The CDR3 DNA follows: TGCAGCGTTGAAGAGGGACAGGGGGGTAGCACAGATACGCAGTATTTT. Encoded protein: CSVEEGQGGSTDTQYF.

The chain has TRBV7-8 and TRBJ2-3; 9 nucleotides agree with TRBD2. Trimming at V came to 2 bases and at J to 3 bases, leaving 6 bases not matched to a gene. This CDR3 comprises 16 residues. Germline V CDR1 and CDR2: SGHVS, FQNEAQ. Here the CDR3 DNA reads TGTGCCAGCAGCTTAAGCCTAGCGGGAATGACAGATACGCAGTATTTT. This sequence encodes CASSLSLAGMTDTQYF.

This clone showed up just once. The chain uses TRBV5-1 and TRBJ2-1, with 11 bases matching TRBD2. From germline, CDR1 is SGHRS and CDR2 YFSETQ. CDR3 length: 17 residues. Trimming cost V 3 bases and J 0 bases; bases outside gene matches: 5. The CDR3 DNA reads TGCGCCAGCAGCTGGGGACTAGCGGACCGCTCCTACAATGAGCAGTTCTTC. This sequence encodes CASSWGLADRSYNEQFF.

The J gene is TRBJ1-3, the V gene TRBV15, with a weak D call TRBD1 (6 bases). CDR1 is LNHNV, CDR2 YYDKDF, per germline (reference sequence). V lost 3 bases and J 7 bases, leaving 10 bases between the germline ends. The CDR3 loop spans 13 amino acids. The CDR3 bases are TGTGCCACCAGCAGGATTCAGGGGAACACCATATATTTT. Translating it yields CATSRIQGNTIYF.

The chain has TRBV7-9 and TRBJ2-3; 13 bases are a match to TRBD2. Germline lookup yields CDR1 SEHNR and CDR2 FQNEAQ (reference sequence). V was clipped by 5 bases and J by 5 bases; unmatched bases: 7. The CDR3 is 16 amino acids. In nucleotides, the CDR3 is TGTGCCAGCAGCCCCGGACTAGCGGGAGCCCGAGATACGCAGTATTTT. As protein: CASSPGLAGARDTQYF.

The chain combines TRBV21-1 with TRBJ1-4; the D segment call TRBD1 is taken from the table without a DNA check. TRBV21-1 is annotated as a pseudogene. The CDR3 totals 15 residues. The CDR3 DNA reads TGTGCCAGCAGCGCTCAACAGGGGGCGCGTGAAAAACTGTTTTTT. It codes for CASSAQQGAREKLFF.

The chain is built from TRBV6-6 and TRBJ1-5; TRBD1 might be the D (5 bases). CDR1 and CDR2 from the germline V gene are MNHNY and SVGAGI (reference sequence). With 3 bases removed from V and 5 bases from J, the gap between germline ends came to 11 bases. This CDR3 has 14 amino acids. The CDR3 reads CASSYPGGDQPQHF. Here the CDR3 DNA reads TGTGCCAGCAGTTATCCCGGGGGGGATCAGCCCCAGCATTTT.

The chain joins TRBV27 to TRBJ2-7, with D possibly being TRBD2 (6 bases). Trimming pared 4 bases from V and 7 bases from J, leaving 17 bases between. From germline, CDR1 is MNHEY and CDR2 SMNVEV (reference sequence). The CDR3 is made up of 14 amino acids. This CDR3 is CASSSITGVEEQYF. The CDR3 coding sequence is TGTGCCAGCAGTTCTATAACGGGGGTTGAGGAGCAGTACTTC.

The chain combines TRBV30 with TRBJ2-7; 7 bases map to TRBD1. Trimming took 4 bases from V and 2 from J; bases not matched to a gene: 8. The CDR3 contains 14 residues. Germline loops: CDR1 GTSNPN, CDR2 SVGIG (reference sequence). The CDR3 reads CAWTNRQGAYEQYF. The DNA of the CDR3 is TGTGCCTGGACGAACCGACAGGGAGCCTACGAGCAGTACTTC.

The gene calls are TRBV18 and TRBJ2-1; D unresolved. V lost 2 bases and J 0 bases, leaving 8 bases between the germline ends. The CDR3 spans 15 residues. Germline CDR1 reads KGHSH; CDR2 reads LQKENI. The DNA of the CDR3 is TGTGCCAGCTCACCAAGCGCTATCTCCTACAATGAGCAGTTCTTC. Protein sequence: CASSPSAISYNEQFF.

This clone was observed once. The chain links TRBV28 to TRBJ1-6; weak D call: TRBD1 (6 bases). Germline V gives CDR1 MDHEN, CDR2 SYDVKM. The CDR3 consists of 18 residues. Trimming pared 2 bases from V and 1 base from J, leaving 15 bases between. CDR3 in amino acids: CASSLSRGLGSYNSPLHF. The CDR3 coding sequence is TGTGCCAGCAGTTTAAGCAGGGGATTAGGATCCTATAATTCACCCCTCCACTTT.

This clone occurred once. The V and J genes are TRBV18 and TRBJ2-5; tentative D call: TRBD1 (6 bases). CDR3 length: 14 residues. Germline V lookup: CDR1 KGHSH, CDR2 LQKENI. V dropped 3 bases and J dropped 2 bases, with 10 bases sitting between them. CDR3: CASSPSGTQETQYF. Here the CDR3 DNA reads TGTGCCAGCTCACCTTCCGGGACACAAGAGACCCAGTACTTC.

The chain employs TRBV18 and TRBJ1-3; unclear D gene. The V and J ends lost 6 bases and 2 bases respectively, with 23 bases between them. CDR3 size: 18 residues. The germline V gene has CDR1 KGHSH and CDR2 LQKENI. CDR3 DNA sequence: TGTGCCAGCTCCCCCGTTTCTTGGAGTGACCTAACTGGAAACACCATATATTTT. Translation gives CASSPVSWSDLTGNTIYF.

The gene calls are TRBV12-2 and TRBJ2-2; TRBD2, the table's D call, was not compared with the DNA. TRBV12-2 is flagged as a pseudogene. The CDR3 runs to 19 residues. The CDR3 loop is CASRPLRTSGSKCGGELFF. CDR3 nucleotides: TGTGCAAGTCGCCCCCTACGGACTAGCGGGAGTAAATGTGGCGGGGAGCTGTTTTTT.

The chain recombines TRBV2 with TRBJ1-2, with D perhaps TRBD1 (5 bases). V was shortened by 8 bases and J by 10 bases, with 14 bases between the two germline ends. Germline V CDR1 and CDR2: SNHLY, FYNNEI. This CDR3 contains 11 residues. CDR3 nucleotide sequence: TGTGCCAGCGCCCGACAGACTCACTACACCTTC. This encodes CASARQTHYTF.

The chain has TRBV13 and TRBJ1-6; D not resolved. Deletions cut 2 bases from V and 9 bases from J, with 17 bases between. In germline, CDR1 is PRHDT, CDR2 FYEKMQ (reference sequence). This CDR3 comprises 16 residues. The CDR3 nucleotides read TGTGCCAGCAGCTTATCCCCTTCGGGTATAATTTCACCCCTCCACTTT. Translated: CASSLSPSGIISPLHF.

The chain carries TRBV7-3 and TRBJ1-1; maybe TRBD1 (5 bases). V shed 5 bases and J shed 4 bases, with 11 bases lying between them. The CDR3 runs 13 residues. The germline CDR1 and CDR2 sequences are SGHTA and FQGTGA. In DNA, the CDR3 is TGTGCCAGCAGCCTAGGGGTCGGCACTGAAGCTTTCTTT. Its translation: CASSLGVGTEAFF.

The chain is built from TRBV10-1 and TRBJ1-1; no reliable D call. Germline CDR1 WNHNN, CDR2 SYGVQD (reference sequence). The CDR3 covers 11 residues. Trimming removed 11 bases at V and 7 bases at J, with 14 bases between. The CDR3 region has the DNA TGCGCCGGAAGAAACAGTAATGAAGCTTTCTTT. Translation gives CAGRNSNEAFF.

In its sample, this clone was seen a few times. The chain combines TRBV3-1 (or the pseudogene TRBV3-2) with TRBJ2-7; D perhaps matches TRBD2 (6 bases). The ends were cut back, 1 base at V and 6 bases at J, with 13 bases in the middle. Germline CDR1 reads LGHDT; CDR2 reads YNNKEL (reference sequence). The CDR3 has 14 amino acids. The CDR3, as DNA: TGTGCCAGCAGCCAAGTCGGAGGGGTTCGCGAGCAGTACTTC. Protein sequence: CASSQVGGVREQYF.

The V gene is TRBV28, the J gene TRBJ2-3; 9 bases map to TRBD2. CDR3 length: 17 residues. The V and J ends lost 0 bases and 0 bases, in that order; junction bases with no gene match: 4. Germline-derived CDR1 and CDR2 are MDHEN and SYDVKM. The CDR3 nucleotides are TGTGCCAGCAGTTTATGGCATACTAGCGGGAGCACAGATACGCAGTATTTT. It specifies CASSLWHTSGSTDTQYF.